One and the same sample provided the 3 T cell receptor beta chains below, sequenced in a study of shared clonotypes between healthy human individuals (dated by TCRdb to about 2020). Libraries were made using the immunoSEQ multiplex PCR assay. In its TCRdb copy, this immuneACCESS table keeps in-frame sequences only and misses some clones. Where compared with another copy, unresolved V genes explain less than half of these, and the others have no known cause. In all, the sample holds millions of clones, and approximately 94% of those were seen once. The ten most abundant clones make up roughly 1.7% of the sample. For the CD8 naive samples, CD45RO-negative cells were positively selected for CCR7, yielding a CD45RA+CCR7+ population from which TemRA cells were excluded. Sequenced input: naive CD8+ T cells from PBMCs. The sample's cell subset or site, from its label and the paper: CD45RA+CCR7+. These receptors were taken from a young man in good health. Some clones in this sample may be carry-over from other donors' samples.

The chain combines TRBV7-9 with TRBJ2-5; D remains unclear. Germline CDR1 is SEHNR and CDR2 is FQNEAQ (reference sequence). The CDR3 is 14 amino acids. V was clipped by 5 bases and J by 2 bases, with 12 bases between them. CDR3 region: CASSTPLRQETQYF. The CDR3 DNA follows: TGTGCCAGCAGCACCCCGTTGAGACAAGAGACCCAGTACTTC.

The rearrangement joins TRBV10-2 to TRBJ2-7; D uncertain. The CDR3 is 14 residues long. Trimming left V 4 bases short and J 3 bases short, with 13 bases between. Germline V gene lookup returns CDR1 WSHSY and CDR2 SAAADI. The DNA of the CDR3 is TGCGCCAGCAGTGTTAAAGGGTTCGGCTACGAGCAGTACTTC. Translating gives CASSVKGFGYEQYF.

The chain joins TRBV14 to TRBJ2-3; no firm D call. V gave up 0 bases and J gave up 6 bases, with 4 bases separating them. The V gene's germline CDR1 is SGHDN and CDR2 FVKESK. CDR3 length: 12 residues. CDR3 DNA sequence: TGTGCCAGCAGCCAAGATTACGATACGCAGTATTTT. As protein: CASSQDYDTQYF. The full variable domain, rest sourced from reference TRBV14 and TRBJ2-3, is EAGVTQFPSHSVIEKGQTVTLRCDPISGHDNLYWYRRVMGKEIKFLLHFVKESKQDESGMPNNRFLAERTGGTYSTLKVQPAELEDSGVYFCASSQDYDTQYFGPGTRLTVL.